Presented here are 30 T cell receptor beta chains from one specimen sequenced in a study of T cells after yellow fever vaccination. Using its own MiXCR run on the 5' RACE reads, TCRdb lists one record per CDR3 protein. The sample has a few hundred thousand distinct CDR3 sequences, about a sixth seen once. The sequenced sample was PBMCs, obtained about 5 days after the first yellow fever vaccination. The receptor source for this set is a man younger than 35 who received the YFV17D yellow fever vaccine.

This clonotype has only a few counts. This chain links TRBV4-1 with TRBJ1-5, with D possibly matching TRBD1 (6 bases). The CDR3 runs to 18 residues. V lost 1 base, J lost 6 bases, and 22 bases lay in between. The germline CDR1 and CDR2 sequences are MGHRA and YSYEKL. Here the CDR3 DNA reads TGCGCCAGCAGCCAAGGAGTCCTGGGCAGGGGCAAGGGTCAGCCCCAGCATTTT. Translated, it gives CASSQGVLGRGKGQPQHF.

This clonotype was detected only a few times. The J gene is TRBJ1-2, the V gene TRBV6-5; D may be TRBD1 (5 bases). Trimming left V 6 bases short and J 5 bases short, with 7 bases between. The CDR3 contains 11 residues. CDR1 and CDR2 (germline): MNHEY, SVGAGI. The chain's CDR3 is CASRQGYGYTF. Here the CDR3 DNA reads TGTGCCAGCAGGCAGGGATATGGCTACACCTTC.

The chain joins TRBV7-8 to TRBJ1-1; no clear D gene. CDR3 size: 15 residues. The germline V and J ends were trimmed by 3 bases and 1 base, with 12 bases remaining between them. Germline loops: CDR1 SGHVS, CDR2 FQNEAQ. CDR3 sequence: CASSLAWDSNTEAFF. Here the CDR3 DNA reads TGTGCCAGCAGCTTGGCGTGGGATTCGAACACTGAAGCTTTCTTT.

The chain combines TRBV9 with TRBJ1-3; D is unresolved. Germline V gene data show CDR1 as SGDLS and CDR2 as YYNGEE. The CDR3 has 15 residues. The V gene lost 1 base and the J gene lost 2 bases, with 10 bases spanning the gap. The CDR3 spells CASSVREVPGNTIYF. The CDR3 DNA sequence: TGTGCCAGCAGCGTAAGGGAAGTTCCTGGAAACACCATATATTTT.

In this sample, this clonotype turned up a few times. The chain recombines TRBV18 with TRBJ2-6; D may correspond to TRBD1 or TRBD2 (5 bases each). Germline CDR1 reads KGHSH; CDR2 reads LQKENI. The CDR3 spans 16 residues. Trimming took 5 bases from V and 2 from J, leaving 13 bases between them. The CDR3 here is CASSSPWGTGANVLTF. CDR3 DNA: TGTGCCAGCTCATCGCCTTGGGGGACTGGGGCCAACGTCCTGACTTTC.

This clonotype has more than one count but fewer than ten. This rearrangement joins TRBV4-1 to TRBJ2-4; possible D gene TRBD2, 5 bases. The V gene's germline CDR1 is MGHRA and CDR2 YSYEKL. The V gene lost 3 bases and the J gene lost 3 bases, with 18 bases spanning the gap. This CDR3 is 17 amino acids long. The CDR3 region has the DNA TGCGCCAGCAGCCATCCCCTGGAGAGGGTGGACAAAAACATTCAGTACTTC. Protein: CASSHPLERVDKNIQYF.

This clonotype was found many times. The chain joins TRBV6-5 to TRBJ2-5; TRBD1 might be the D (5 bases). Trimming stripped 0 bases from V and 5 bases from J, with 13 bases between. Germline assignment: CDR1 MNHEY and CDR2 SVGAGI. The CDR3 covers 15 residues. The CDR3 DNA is TGTGCCAGCAGTTACTCTCGACAGATACGGGAGACCCAGTACTTC. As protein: CASSYSRQIRETQYF.

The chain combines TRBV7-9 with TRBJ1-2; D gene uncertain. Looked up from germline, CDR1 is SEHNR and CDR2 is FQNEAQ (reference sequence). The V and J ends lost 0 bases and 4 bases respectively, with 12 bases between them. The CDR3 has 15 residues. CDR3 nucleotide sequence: TGTGCCAGCAGCTTAGCTTTTATTCCTACCTATGGCTACACCTTC. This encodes CASSLAFIPTYGYTF. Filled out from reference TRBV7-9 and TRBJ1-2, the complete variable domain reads DTGVSQNPRHKITKRGQNVTFRCDPISEHNRLYWYRQTLGQGPEFLTYFQNEAQLEKSRLLSDRFSAERPKGSFSTLEIQRTEQGDSAMYLCASSLAFIPTYGYTFGSGTRLTVV.

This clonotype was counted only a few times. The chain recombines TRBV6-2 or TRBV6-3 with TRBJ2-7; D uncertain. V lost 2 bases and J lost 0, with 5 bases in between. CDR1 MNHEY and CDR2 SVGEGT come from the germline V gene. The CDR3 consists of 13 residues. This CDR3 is CASSYIASYEQYV. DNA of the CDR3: TGTGCCAGCAGTTACATCGCCTCCTACGAGCAGTACGTC.

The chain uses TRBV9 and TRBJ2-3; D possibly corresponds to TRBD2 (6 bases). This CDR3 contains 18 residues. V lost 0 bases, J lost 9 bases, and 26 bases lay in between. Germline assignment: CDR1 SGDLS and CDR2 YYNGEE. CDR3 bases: TGTGCCAGCAGCGTAGACCCCAGGGAGCGGGTGTGGGGTAGGACGCAGTATTTT. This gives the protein CASSVDPRERVWGRTQYF.

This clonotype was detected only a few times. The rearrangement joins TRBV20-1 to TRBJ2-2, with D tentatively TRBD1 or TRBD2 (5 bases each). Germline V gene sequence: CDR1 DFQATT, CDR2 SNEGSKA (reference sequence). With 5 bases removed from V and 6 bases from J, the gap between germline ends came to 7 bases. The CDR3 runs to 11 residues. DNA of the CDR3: TGCAGTGCTGGGACGGCCGGGGAGCTGTTTTTT. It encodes CSAGTAGELFF.

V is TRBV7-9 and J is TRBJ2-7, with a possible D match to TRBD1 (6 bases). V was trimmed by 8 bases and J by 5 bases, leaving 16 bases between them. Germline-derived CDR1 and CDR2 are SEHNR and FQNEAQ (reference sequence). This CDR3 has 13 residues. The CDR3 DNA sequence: TGTGCCAGCGGCTCTACAGGGATCGACGAGCAGTACGTC. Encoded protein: CASGSTGIDEQYV.

CDR3 nucleotide sequence: TGTGCCAGCATCGAGGGACAGGGGGCTTGGGAGACCCAGTACTTC. Translating gives CASIEGQGAWETQYF. The rearrangement links TRBV25-1 to TRBJ2-5; 12 nucleotides align to TRBD1. V was pared by 7 bases and J by 5 bases, with 8 bases of the junction left unmatched. Germline V lookup: CDR1 MGHDK, CDR2 SYGVNS. The CDR3 runs 15 residues.

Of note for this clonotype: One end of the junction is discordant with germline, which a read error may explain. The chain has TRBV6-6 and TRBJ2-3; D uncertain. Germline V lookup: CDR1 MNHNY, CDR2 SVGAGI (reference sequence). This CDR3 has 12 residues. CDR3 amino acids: CASSSLGDMQYF. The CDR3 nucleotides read TGTGCCAGCAGTTCTCTTGGAGATATGCAGTATTTT.

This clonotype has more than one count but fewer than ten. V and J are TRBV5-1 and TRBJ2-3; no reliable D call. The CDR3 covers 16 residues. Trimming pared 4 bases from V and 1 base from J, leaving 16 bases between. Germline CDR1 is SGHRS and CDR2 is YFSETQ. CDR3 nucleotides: TGCGCCAGCAGCCCACCGACCCTGGGCGGCACAGATACGCAGTATTTT. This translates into CASSPPTLGGTDTQYF.

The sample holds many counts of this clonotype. DNA of the CDR3: TGTGCCAGCAGCTTGACGGGACAGAACACTGAAGCTTTCTTT. Amino acids: CASSLTGQNTEAFF. This rearrangement joins TRBV5-5 to TRBJ1-1, with D maybe TRBD1 (6 bases). Trimming shortened V by 1 base and J by 1 base, and 8 bases separated the two germline ends. In germline, CDR1 is SGHKS, CDR2 YYEKEE (reference sequence). The CDR3 loop spans 14 amino acids. The variable domain in full, completed from reference TRBV5-5 and TRBJ1-1, reads DAGVTQSPTHLIKTRGQQVTLRCSPISGHKSVSWYQQVLGQGPQFIFQYYEKEERGRGNFPDRFSARQFPNYSSELNVNALLLGDSALYLCASSLTGQNTEAFFGQGTRLTVV.

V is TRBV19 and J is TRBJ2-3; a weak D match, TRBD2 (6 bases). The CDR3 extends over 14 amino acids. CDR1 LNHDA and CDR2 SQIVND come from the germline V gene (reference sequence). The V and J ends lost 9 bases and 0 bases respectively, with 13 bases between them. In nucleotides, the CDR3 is TGTGCCAGCCGGCTAGCGTATAGCACAGATACGCAGTATTTT. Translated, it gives CASRLAYSTDTQYF.

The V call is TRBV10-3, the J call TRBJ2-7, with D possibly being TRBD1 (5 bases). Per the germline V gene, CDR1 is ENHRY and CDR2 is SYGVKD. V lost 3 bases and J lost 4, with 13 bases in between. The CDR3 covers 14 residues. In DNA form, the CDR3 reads TGTGCCATCAGTGACTCAAGGCAGGGTTACGAGCAGTACGTC. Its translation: CAISDSRQGYEQYV.

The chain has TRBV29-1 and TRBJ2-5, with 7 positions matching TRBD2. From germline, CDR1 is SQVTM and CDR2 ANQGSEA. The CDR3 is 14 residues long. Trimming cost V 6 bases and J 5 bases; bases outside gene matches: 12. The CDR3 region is CSVVRGGVGETQYF. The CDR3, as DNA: TGCAGCGTCGTTCGGGGAGGGGTCGGCGAGACCCAGTACTTC.

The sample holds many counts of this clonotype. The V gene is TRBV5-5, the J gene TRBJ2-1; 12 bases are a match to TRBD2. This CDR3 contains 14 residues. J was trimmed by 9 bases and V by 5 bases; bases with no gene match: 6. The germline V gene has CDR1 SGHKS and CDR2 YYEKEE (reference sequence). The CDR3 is CASSRTSGDGEQFF. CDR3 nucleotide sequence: TGTGCCAGCAGTCGGACTAGCGGGGACGGTGAGCAGTTCTTC.

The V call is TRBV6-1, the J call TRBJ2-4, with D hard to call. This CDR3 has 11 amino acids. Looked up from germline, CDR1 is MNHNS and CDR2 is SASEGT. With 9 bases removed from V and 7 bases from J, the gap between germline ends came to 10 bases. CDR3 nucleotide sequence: TGTGCCAGTGGGTTTCAGAACATTCAGTACTTC. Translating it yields CASGFQNIQYF.

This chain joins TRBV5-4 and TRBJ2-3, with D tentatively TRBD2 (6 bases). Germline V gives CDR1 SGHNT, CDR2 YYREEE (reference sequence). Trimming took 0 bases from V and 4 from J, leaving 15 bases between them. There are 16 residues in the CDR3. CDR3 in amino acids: CASSLAGDNGADTQYF. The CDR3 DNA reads TGTGCCAGCAGCTTGGCGGGAGACAATGGGGCAGATACGCAGTATTTT.

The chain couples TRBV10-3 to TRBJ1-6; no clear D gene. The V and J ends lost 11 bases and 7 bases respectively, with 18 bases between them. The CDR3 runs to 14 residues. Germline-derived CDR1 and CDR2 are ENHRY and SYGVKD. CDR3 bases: TGTGCCGCCTCTACACCTTACGGGAATTCACCCCTCCACTTT. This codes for CAASTPYGNSPLHF.

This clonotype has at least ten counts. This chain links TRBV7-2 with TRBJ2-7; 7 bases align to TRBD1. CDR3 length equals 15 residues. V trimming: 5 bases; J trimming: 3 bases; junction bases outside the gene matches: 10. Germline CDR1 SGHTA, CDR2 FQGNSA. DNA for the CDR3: TGTGCCAGCAGCAAAAGACAGGGTCCCCTCTACGAGCAGTACTTC. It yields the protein CASSKRQGPLYEQYF.

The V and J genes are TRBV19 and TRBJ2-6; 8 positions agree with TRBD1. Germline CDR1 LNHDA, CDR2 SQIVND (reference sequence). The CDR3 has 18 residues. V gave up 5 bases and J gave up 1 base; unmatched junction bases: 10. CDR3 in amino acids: CASSGQGGSLSGANVLTF. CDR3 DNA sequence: TGTGCCAGTAGTGGACAGGGAGGCTCTTTATCTGGGGCCAACGTCCTGACTTTC.

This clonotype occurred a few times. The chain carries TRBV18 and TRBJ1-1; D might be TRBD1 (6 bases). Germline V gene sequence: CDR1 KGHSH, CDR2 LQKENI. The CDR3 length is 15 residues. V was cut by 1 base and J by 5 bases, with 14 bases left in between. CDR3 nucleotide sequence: TGTGCCAGCTCACCACTGGGTCACAGGGAGACTGAAGCTTTCTTT. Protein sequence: CASSPLGHRETEAFF. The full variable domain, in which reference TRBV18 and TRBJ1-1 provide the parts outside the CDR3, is NAGVMQNPRHLVRRRGQEARLRCSPMKGHSHVYWYRQLPEEGLKFMVYLQKENIIDESGMPKERFSAEFPKEGPSILRIQQVVRGDSAAYFCASSPLGHRETEAFFGQGTRLTVV.

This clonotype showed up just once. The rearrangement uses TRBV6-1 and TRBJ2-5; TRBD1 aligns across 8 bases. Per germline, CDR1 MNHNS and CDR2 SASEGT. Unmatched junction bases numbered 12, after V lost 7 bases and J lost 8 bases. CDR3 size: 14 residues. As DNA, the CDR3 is TGTGCCAGCAAGCCCAGGGGGCAGGGGGACACCCAGTACTTC. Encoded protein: CASKPRGQGDTQYF.

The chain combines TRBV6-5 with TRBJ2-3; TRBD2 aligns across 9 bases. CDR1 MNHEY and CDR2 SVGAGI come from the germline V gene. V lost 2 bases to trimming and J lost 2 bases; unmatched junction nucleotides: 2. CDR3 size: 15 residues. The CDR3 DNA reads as TGTGCCAGCAGTTACAAGCGGGGGGCCACAGATACGCAGTATTTT. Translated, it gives CASSYKRGATDTQYF.

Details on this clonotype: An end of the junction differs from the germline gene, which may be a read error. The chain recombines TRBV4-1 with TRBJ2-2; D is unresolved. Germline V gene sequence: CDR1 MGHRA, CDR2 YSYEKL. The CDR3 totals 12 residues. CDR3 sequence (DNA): TGCGCCAGCACCTCGAACGCCGGGGAGCTGTTTTTT. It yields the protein CASTSNAGELFF.

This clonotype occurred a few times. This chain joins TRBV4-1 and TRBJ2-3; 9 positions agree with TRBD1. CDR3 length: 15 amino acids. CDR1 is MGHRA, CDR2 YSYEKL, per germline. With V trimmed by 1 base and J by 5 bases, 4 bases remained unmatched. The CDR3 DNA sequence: TGCGCCAGCAGCCAAGTTGAGACAGGGGGAGATACGCAGTATTTT. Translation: CASSQVETGGDTQYF.